This TCR beta chain derives from a study of regulatory T cells in long-lasting Graves disease. Time point meaning: newly diagnosed GD, antithyroid drugs for less than 3 months. Following extraction of RNA from PBMCs, that RNA was used to make the TCR library. Arm-PCR with iRepertoire HTBI primers amplified the CDR3 regions for these TCR beta libraries. A single record per CDR3 protein comes from TCRdb applying MiXCR to the multiplex PCR reads. The sample includes 400,000 to 550,000 distinct CDR3 sequences, around 15% of them seen just once. This CDR3 is 16 amino acids long. Trimming took off 2 bases at V and 1 base at J, with 14 bases between the two ends. This clonotype was counted ten times or more. The sample was also reused in another study, on T cells in Graves' hyperthyroidism and ophthalmopathy. That study reports: Graves' hyperthyroidism was deemed stable absent ophthalmopathy progression within 18 months.

The receptor comes from a woman aged 18-30 years with Graves disease. The rearrangement links TRBV12-3 or TRBV12-4 to TRBJ1-1; D gene uncertain. Specimen: peripheral blood mononuclear cells (PBMCs), collected at new diagnosis, from a patient treated with antithyroid drugs. CDR3 amino acids: CASSLKFGRRNTEAFF. The CDR3 bases are TGTGCCAGCAGTTTAAAGTTTGGACGCAGGAACACTGAAGCTTTCTTT.